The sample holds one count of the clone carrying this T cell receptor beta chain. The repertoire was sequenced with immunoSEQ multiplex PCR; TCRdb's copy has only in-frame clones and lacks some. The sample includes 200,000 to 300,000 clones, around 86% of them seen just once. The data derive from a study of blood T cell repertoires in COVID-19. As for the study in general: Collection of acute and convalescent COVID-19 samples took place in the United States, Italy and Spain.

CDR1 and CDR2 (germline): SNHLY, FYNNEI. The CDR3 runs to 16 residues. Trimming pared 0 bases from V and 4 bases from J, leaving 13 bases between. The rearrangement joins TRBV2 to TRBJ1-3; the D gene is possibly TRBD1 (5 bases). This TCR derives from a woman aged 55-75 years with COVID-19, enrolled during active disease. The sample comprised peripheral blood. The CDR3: CASSEARGSAGNTIYF. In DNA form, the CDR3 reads TGTGCCAGCAGTGAAGCTAGGGGCTCGGCCGGAAACACCATATATTTT.